This T cell receptor (beta chain) was retrieved from a study of CD8 T cells in ankylosing spondylitis. Germline values: CDR1 SGHRS, CDR2 YFSETQ. This CDR3 comprises 15 residues. V lost 0 bases and J 5 bases, leaving 11 bases between the germline ends. This clonotype has ten or more counts. Using quantitative 5'-RACE with molecular barcodes, the authors made TCR beta libraries. TCRdb reprocessed the 5' RACE reads via MiXCR and lists one record per CDR3 protein. The repertoire includes approximately 40,000 distinct CDR3 sequences, over 5.5% of them detected once, and more than 10% sits in the top ten. This TCR was recovered from a male donor with ankylosing spondylitis or in good health (not recorded which). The chain carries TRBV5-1 and TRBJ2-2; no firm D call. Input material: blood, either unsorted or a sorted T cell fraction (not recorded which). The CDR3 spells CASSLDGVGTGELFF. CDR3 DNA sequence: TGCGCCAGCAGCTTGGATGGGGTTGGTACCGGGGAGCTGTTTTTT.